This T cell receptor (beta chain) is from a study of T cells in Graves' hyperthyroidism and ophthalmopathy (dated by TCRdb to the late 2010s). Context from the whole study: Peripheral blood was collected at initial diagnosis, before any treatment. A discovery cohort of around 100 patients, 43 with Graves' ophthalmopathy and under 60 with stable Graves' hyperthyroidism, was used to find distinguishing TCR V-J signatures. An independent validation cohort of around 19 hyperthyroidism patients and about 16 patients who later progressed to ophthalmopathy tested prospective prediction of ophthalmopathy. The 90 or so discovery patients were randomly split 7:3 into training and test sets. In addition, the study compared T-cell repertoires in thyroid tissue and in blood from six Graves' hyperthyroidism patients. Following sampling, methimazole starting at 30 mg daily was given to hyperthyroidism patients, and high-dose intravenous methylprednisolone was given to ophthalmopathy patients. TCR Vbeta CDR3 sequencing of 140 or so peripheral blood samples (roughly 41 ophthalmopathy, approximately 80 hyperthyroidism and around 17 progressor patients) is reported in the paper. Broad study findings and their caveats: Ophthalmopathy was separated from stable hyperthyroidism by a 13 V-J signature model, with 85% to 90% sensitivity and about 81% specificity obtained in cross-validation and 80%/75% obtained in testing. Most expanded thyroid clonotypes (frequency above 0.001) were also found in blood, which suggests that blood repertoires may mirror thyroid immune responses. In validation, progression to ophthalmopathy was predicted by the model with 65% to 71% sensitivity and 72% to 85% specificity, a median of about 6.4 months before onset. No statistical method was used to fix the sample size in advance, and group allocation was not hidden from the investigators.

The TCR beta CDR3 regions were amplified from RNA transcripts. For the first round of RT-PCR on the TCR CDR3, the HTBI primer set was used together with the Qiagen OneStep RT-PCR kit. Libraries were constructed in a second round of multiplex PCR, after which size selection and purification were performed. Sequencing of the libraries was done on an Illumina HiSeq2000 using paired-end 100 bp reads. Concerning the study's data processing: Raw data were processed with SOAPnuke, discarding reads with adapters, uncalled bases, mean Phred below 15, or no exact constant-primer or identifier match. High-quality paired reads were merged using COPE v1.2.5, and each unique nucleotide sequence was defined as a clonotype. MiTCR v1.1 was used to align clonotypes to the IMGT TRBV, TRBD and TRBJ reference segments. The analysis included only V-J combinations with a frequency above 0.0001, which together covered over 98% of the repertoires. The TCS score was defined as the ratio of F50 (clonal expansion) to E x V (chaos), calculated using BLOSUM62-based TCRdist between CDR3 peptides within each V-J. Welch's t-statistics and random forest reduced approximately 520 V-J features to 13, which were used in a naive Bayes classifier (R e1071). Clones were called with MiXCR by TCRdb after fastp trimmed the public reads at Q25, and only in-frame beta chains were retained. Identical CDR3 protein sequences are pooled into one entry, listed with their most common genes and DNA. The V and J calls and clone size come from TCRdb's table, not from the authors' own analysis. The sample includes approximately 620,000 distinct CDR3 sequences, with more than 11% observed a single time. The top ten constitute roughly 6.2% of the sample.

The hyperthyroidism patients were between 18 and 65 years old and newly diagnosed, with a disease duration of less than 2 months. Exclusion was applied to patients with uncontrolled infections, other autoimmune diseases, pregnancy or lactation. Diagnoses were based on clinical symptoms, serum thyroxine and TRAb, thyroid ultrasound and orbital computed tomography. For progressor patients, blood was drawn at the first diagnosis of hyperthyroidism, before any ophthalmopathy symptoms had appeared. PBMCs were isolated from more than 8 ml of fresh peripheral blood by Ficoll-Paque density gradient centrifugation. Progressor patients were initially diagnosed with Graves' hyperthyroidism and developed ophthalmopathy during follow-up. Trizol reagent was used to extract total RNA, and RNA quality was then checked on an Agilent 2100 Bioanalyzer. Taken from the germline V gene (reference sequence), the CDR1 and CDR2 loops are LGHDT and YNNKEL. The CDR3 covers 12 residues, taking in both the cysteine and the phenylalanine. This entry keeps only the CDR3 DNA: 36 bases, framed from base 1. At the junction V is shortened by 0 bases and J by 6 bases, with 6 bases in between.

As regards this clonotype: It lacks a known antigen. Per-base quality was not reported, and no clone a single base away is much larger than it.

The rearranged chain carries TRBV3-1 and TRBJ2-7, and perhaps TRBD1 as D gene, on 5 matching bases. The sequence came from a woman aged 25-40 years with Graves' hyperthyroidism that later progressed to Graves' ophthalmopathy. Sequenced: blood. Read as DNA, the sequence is TGTGCCAGCAGCCAAGATCAGGGCGAGCAGTACTTC. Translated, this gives CASSQDQGEQYF.